Shown below are 32 T cell receptor beta chains from a single sample sequenced in a study of OX40 agonist ivuxolimab in advanced cancers. Clones were sequenced by immunoSEQ multiplex PCR, and TCRdb holds only the in-frame ones, with some missing. The sample has some 66,000 clones, around 86% seen once; the top ten hold 2.5%. Here the sequenced sample was CD4+ or CD8+ T cells sorted from blood, taken in a trial of the OX40 agonist ivuxolimab. These receptors all come from an adult with an advanced solid tumor such as melanoma, head and neck, liver or kidney cancer.

The chain couples TRBV19 to TRBJ2-7; 12 nucleotides align to TRBD1. Germline V lookup: CDR1 LNHDA, CDR2 SQIVND (reference sequence). V shed 3 bases and J 7 bases; nucleotides not matched to a gene: 7. The CDR3 runs to 15 residues. The CDR3 DNA reads TGTGCCAGTAGTATCCCCGGGACAGGGGGCGAAGAGCAGTACTTC. It translates to CASSIPGTGGEEQYF. Full variable domain (missing parts from reference TRBV19 and TRBJ2-7): DGGITQSPKYLFRKEGQNVTLSCEQNLNHDAMYWYRQDPGQGLRLIYYSQIVNDFQKGDIAEGYSVSREKKESFPLTVTSAQKNPTAFYLCASSIPGTGGEEQYFGPGTRLTVT.

The rearrangement joins TRBV10-1 to TRBJ2-1, with 9 bases lining up with TRBD2. CDR3 length equals 18 residues. The ends lost 0 bases at V and 2 bases at J; junction bases unmatched: 8. CDR1 is WNHNN, CDR2 SYGVQD, per germline (reference sequence). CDR3 sequence (DNA): TGCGCCAGCAGTGAGTCAATCGGAGCGGGAGGAACCTACAATGAGCAGTTCTTC. As protein: CASSESIGAGGTYNEQFF.

The chain recombines TRBV12-5 with TRBJ1-5, with unresolved D. The CDR3 consists of 13 residues. The V end lost 5 bases, the J end lost 4 bases, and 9 bases lay between the germline ends. Per the germline V gene, CDR1 is LGHNT and CDR2 is FRNRAP. The CDR3 nucleotides read TGTGCTAGTGGTAGGATGACAAATCAGCCCCAGCATTTT. This gives the protein CASGRMTNQPQHF. The full variable domain, with the rest looked up from reference TRBV12-5 and TRBJ1-5, is DARVTQTPRHKVTEMGQEVTMRCQPILGHNTVFWYRQTMMQGLELLAYFRNRAPLDDSGMPKDRFSAEMPDATLATLKIQPSEPRDSAVYFCASGRMTNQPQHFGDGTRLSIL.

CDR3 nucleotide sequence: TGCGCCAGCAGCTTGGATGGGGGGTCTGGAAACACCATATATTTT. Translation gives CASSLDGGSGNTIYF. The chain is built from TRBV5-1 and TRBJ1-3, with a weak D call TRBD1 (5 bases). CDR1 SGHRS and CDR2 YFSETQ come from the germline V gene. The germline V and J ends were trimmed by 0 bases and 1 base, with 8 bases remaining between them. The CDR3 has 15 amino acids. The entire variable domain, with the rest obtained from reference TRBV5-1 and TRBJ1-3, is as follows: KAGVTQTPRYLIKTRGQQVTLSCSPISGHRSVSWYQQTPGQGLQFLFEYFSETQRNKGNFPGRFSGRQFSNSRSEMNVSTLELGDSALYLCASSLDGGSGNTIYFGEGSWLTVV.

The chain has TRBV5-1 and TRBJ2-7, with 10 bases identical to TRBD2. The CDR3 sequence is 16 residues long. Per germline, CDR1 SGHRS and CDR2 YFSETQ. V lost 2 bases to trimming and J lost 3 bases; unmatched junction nucleotides: 8. The CDR3 region has the DNA TGCGCCAGCAGCTTCGGGACTAGCGCTCAAGACTACGAGCAGTACTTC. This sequence encodes CASSFGTSAQDYEQYF.

The chain is built from TRBV7-9 and TRBJ2-1; a possible D gene is TRBD2 (5 bases). Germline CDR1 and CDR2: SEHNR and FQNEAQ (reference sequence). Trimming shortened V by 3 bases and J by 6 bases, and 12 bases separated the two germline ends. This CDR3 is built from 14 residues. In DNA form, the CDR3 reads TGTGCCAGCAGCTTCAAAGACTACGTCAATGAGCAGTTCTTC. Translation gives CASSFKDYVNEQFF.

This clone is classed as medium-sized (0.01 to 0.1%). The chain recombines TRBV27 with TRBJ1-4; a weak D match, TRBD1 (5 bases). Germline loops: CDR1 MNHEY, CDR2 SMNVEV (reference sequence). This CDR3 is built from 14 residues. V was shortened by 2 bases and J by 10 bases, with 14 bases between the two germline ends. The CDR3 sequence is CASSLIGDPGKLFF. CDR3 sequence (DNA): TGTGCCAGCAGTTTAATCGGGGACCCCGGAAAACTGTTTTTT.

The chain has TRBV5-1 and TRBJ2-2, with a possible D match to TRBD2 (6 bases). Germline V gene data show CDR1 as SGHRS and CDR2 as YFSETQ. The CDR3 runs 14 residues. V dropped 2 bases and J dropped 6 bases, with 11 bases sitting between them. CDR3 sequence (DNA): TGCGCCAGCAGCTTTCGGGAGATCGCCGGGGAGCTGTTTTTT. As protein: CASSFREIAGELFF.

V is TRBV30 and J is TRBJ2-1, with D possibly TRBD1 on 6 matching bases. Looked up from germline, CDR1 is GTSNPN and CDR2 is SVGIG (reference sequence). The germline V and J ends were trimmed by 7 bases and 9 bases, with 7 bases remaining between them. The CDR3 totals 9 residues. In DNA, the CDR3 is TGTGCCTTAGGGGGTGAGCAGTTCTTC. Translating gives CALGGEQFF.

The rearrangement uses TRBV5-1 and TRBJ1-1, with a possible D match to TRBD1 (5 bases). In germline, CDR1 is SGHRS, CDR2 YFSETQ. V dropped 4 bases and J dropped 1 base, with 14 bases sitting between them. This CDR3 comprises 15 residues. CDR3 in DNA: TGCGCCAGCAGCAGAGACCGGGGCCCGAACACTGAAGCTTTCTTT. It yields the protein CASSRDRGPNTEAFF.

The chain joins TRBV15 to TRBJ2-7; 8 bases agree with TRBD1. The CDR3 sequence is 16 residues long. The germline CDR1 and CDR2 sequences are LNHNV and YYDKDF (reference sequence). V lost 5 bases, J lost 2 bases, and 11 bases stayed unmatched. CDR3 amino acids: CATSRTTGQGTYEQYF. CDR3 coding DNA: TGTGCCACCAGCCGGACGACCGGACAGGGAACCTACGAGCAGTACTTC.

The rearrangement joins TRBV5-1 to TRBJ2-3; TRBD2 matches 8 bases. Germline V gene sequence: CDR1 SGHRS, CDR2 YFSETQ. There are 14 residues in the CDR3. V trimming: 7 bases; J trimming: 1 base; junction bases outside the gene matches: 5. The CDR3 DNA sequence: TGCGCCAGCCGGAAGACTAGCGGCACAGATACGCAGTATTTT. This codes for CASRKTSGTDTQYF.

The chain uses TRBV4-3 and TRBJ2-7; D not resolved. The V end lost 1 base, the J end lost 3 bases, and 10 bases lay between the germline ends. From germline, CDR1 is LGHNA and CDR2 YSLEER. This CDR3 has 14 amino acids. CDR3 protein: CASSQAGPNYEQYF. Here the CDR3 DNA reads TGCGCCAGCAGCCAAGCAGGTCCCAACTACGAGCAGTACTTC.

V usage is TRBV14 and J usage is TRBJ2-7, with 14 positions matching TRBD2. The CDR3 covers 15 residues. Germline CDR1 and CDR2: SGHDN and FVKESK. V shed 4 bases and J 6 bases; nucleotides not matched to a gene: 5. This chain's CDR3 is CASSRMGTSGSEQYF. CDR3 DNA sequence: TGTGCCAGCAGCCGAATGGGGACTAGCGGGAGCGAGCAGTACTTC.

The V gene is TRBV6-5, the J gene TRBJ2-2; D is uncertain. The CDR3 covers 13 residues. The germline V and J ends were trimmed by 4 bases and 7 bases, with 10 bases remaining between them. Germline V gives CDR1 MNHEY, CDR2 SVGAGI. CDR3 region: CASSSVVGGELFF. CDR3 in DNA: TGTGCCAGCAGTTCAGTAGTGGGCGGGGAGCTGTTTTTT.

The V and J genes are TRBV29-1 and TRBJ1-3; no firm D call. CDR3 length: 14 amino acids. The germline CDR1 and CDR2 sequences are SQVTM and ANQGSEA. V was pared by 1 base and J by 4 bases, with 11 bases between. As DNA, the CDR3 is TGCAGCGTTGAAGTTAGCGGCGGGGGAAACACCATATATTTT. As protein: CSVEVSGGGNTIYF. Together with reference TRBV29-1 and TRBJ1-3, the CDR3 gives the full variable domain: SAVISQKPSRDICQRGTSLTIQCQVDSQVTMMFWYRQQPGQSLTLIATANQGSEATYESGFVIDKFPISRPNLTFSTLTVSNMSPEDSSIYLCSVEVSGGGNTIYFGEGSWLTVV.

V gene TRBV28 combines with J gene TRBJ2-1, with 9 bases fitting TRBD2. The trim removed 3 bases at V and 6 bases at J, leaving 6 bases unmatched. This CDR3 is built from 15 residues. In germline, CDR1 is MDHEN, CDR2 SYDVKM. CDR3 residues: CASSFPAGGRNEQFF. CDR3 nucleotide sequence: TGTGCCAGCAGTTTCCCAGCGGGAGGACGCAATGAGCAGTTCTTC.

This clone was seen a few times. This sequence joins TRBV29-1 and TRBJ1-2; no clear D gene. The CDR3 has 13 amino acids. Germline CDR1 is SQVTM and CDR2 is ANQGSEA. Trimming stripped 3 bases from V and 3 bases from J, with 11 bases between. CDR3 in DNA: TGCAGCGTTGACGGTGCCGGAGACTATGGCTACACCTTC. Translated, it gives CSVDGAGDYGYTF.

This chain connects TRBV6-6 to TRBJ1-1, with 7 positions matching TRBD1. CDR1 MNHNY and CDR2 SVGAGI come from the germline V gene (reference sequence). V lost 2 bases, J lost 1 base, and 4 bases stayed unmatched. The CDR3 has 15 residues. CDR3 sequence (DNA): TGTGCCAGCAGTTACCCAGGGGGTGCGAACACTGAAGCTTTCTTT. The encoded protein is CASSYPGGANTEAFF.

The chain employs TRBV4-2 and TRBJ2-3; 15 bases align to TRBD2. This CDR3 spans 20 amino acids. The V segment lost 6 bases and the J segment 0 bases; nucleotides outside the gene matches: 13. Germline CDR1 and CDR2: LGHNA and YNFKEQ. This CDR3 reads CASSPRFSGLAGGSTDTQYF. CDR3 coding DNA: TGTGCCAGCAGTCCCCGTTTTTCGGGACTAGCGGGAGGAAGCACAGATACGCAGTATTTT.

This chain connects TRBV28 to TRBJ1-5; possible D gene TRBD1, 6 bases. Trimming removed 5 bases from V and 4 bases from J, with 12 bases in between. Germline V gene sequence: CDR1 MDHEN, CDR2 SYDVKM. The CDR3 totals 14 residues. The CDR3 coding sequence is TGTGCCAGCAGTCCATACGGACAGAATCAGCCCCAGCATTTT. This encodes CASSPYGQNQPQHF.

This clone was seen a few times. The V and J genes are TRBV5-8 and TRBJ2-1; 8 bases are a match to TRBD2. The V gene end was trimmed by 4 bases and the J gene end by 4 bases; junction bases not matched to a gene: 10. Per the germline V gene, CDR1 is SGHTS and CDR2 is YDEGEE. The CDR3 extends over 16 amino acids. The CDR3 spells CASSLWTSPTYNEQFF. As DNA, the CDR3 is TGTGCCAGCAGCCTCTGGACTAGCCCAACTTACAATGAGCAGTTCTTC.

The chain uses TRBV5-4 and TRBJ2-2, with D perhaps matching TRBD2 (6 bases). The CDR3 has 15 amino acids. V was pared by 7 bases and J by 1 base, with 14 bases between. Germline V gene data show CDR1 as SGHNT and CDR2 as YYREEE (reference sequence). The chain's CDR3 is CASGREGKNTGELFF. CDR3 sequence (DNA): TGTGCCAGCGGGCGGGAAGGAAAGAACACCGGGGAGCTGTTTTTT.

The chain is built from TRBV5-1 and TRBJ2-1; tentative D call: TRBD2 (6 bases). This CDR3 spans 17 amino acids. The ends were cut back, 2 bases at V and 10 bases at J, with 25 bases in the middle. Looked up from germline, CDR1 is SGHRS and CDR2 is YFSETQ. For the CDR3, the DNA is TGCGCCAGCAGCTTAGTTTCCGGGCAGACGGGAGCGTGGGAGCAGTTCTTC. Amino acid sequence: CASSLVSGQTGAWEQFF.

This clone was recorded only once. The rearrangement links TRBV5-1 to TRBJ2-1; 8 bases fit TRBD2. The germline CDR1 and CDR2 sequences are SGHRS and YFSETQ. V shed 0 bases, J shed 3 bases, and the junction held 5 bases outside the gene matches. This CDR3 region has 16 residues. The CDR3 nucleotides read TGCGCCAGCAGCTTGGAAGCGGGAGTAGTCTACAATGAGCAGTTCTTC. This codes for CASSLEAGVVYNEQFF.

The V and J genes are TRBV11-3 and TRBJ2-7; a weak D match, TRBD1 (5 bases). Germline V gene lookup returns CDR1 SGHNT and CDR2 YENEEA. The CDR3 extends over 13 amino acids. V lost 4 bases to trimming and J lost 5 bases, with 12 bases between them. CDR3: CASSSDRVHEQYF. In nucleotides, the CDR3 is TGTGCCAGCAGCTCCGACAGAGTCCACGAGCAGTACTTC.

This chain links TRBV5-1 with TRBJ2-3; perhaps TRBD2 as D (6 bases). Germline V gives CDR1 SGHRS, CDR2 YFSETQ. V lost 2 bases and J lost 2, with 12 bases in between. This CDR3 has 15 amino acids. This CDR3 reads CASSFSSGYTDTQYF. Here the CDR3 DNA reads TGCGCCAGCAGCTTCAGTAGCGGTTACACAGATACGCAGTATTTT. Drawing the rest from reference TRBV5-1 and TRBJ2-3, the complete variable domain is KAGVTQTPRYLIKTRGQQVTLSCSPISGHRSVSWYQQTPGQGLQFLFEYFSETQRNKGNFPGRFSGRQFSNSRSEMNVSTLELGDSALYLCASSFSSGYTDTQYFGPGTRLTVL.

Comment on this clone: Within the sample, other DNA sequences also encode this same CDR3. The chain links TRBV5-1 to TRBJ2-3; no firm D call. Germline V gene lookup returns CDR1 SGHRS and CDR2 YFSETQ. The CDR3 loop spans 11 amino acids. Trimming removed 4 bases from V and 4 bases from J, with 4 bases in between. Here the CDR3 reads CASSLSDTQYF. The CDR3, as DNA: TGCGCCAGCAGCCTATCAGATACGCAGTATTTT.

V and J are TRBV13 and TRBJ2-1; perhaps D is TRBD1 or TRBD2 (6 bases each). This CDR3 has 16 residues. Germline V gene sequence: CDR1 PRHDT, CDR2 FYEKMQ (reference sequence). The V end was cut by 1 base, the J end by 5 bases, with 15 bases between. CDR3 in DNA: TGTGCCAGCAGCTTAGAAGTGACTAGGGGGGACAATGAGCAGTTCTTC. Translating gives CASSLEVTRGDNEQFF. Drawing the rest from reference TRBV13 and TRBJ2-1, the complete variable domain is AAGVIQSPRHLIKEKRETATLKCYPIPRHDTVYWYQQGPGQDPQFLISFYEKMQSDKGSIPDRFSAQQFSDYHSELNMSSLELGDSALYFCASSLEVTRGDNEQFFGPGTRLTVL.

The genes are TRBV28 and TRBJ2-5; 10 positions agree with TRBD2. This CDR3 comprises 16 residues. After removal of 3 bases from V and 3 bases from J, the junction contained 7 bases not matched to a gene. The germline CDR1 and CDR2 sequences are MDHEN and SYDVKM. In DNA, the CDR3 is TGTGCCAGCAGTTTGGCGGCTAGCGGGAGTAAAGAGACCCAGTACTTC. Its protein is CASSLAASGSKETQYF.

This clone was counted once. The rearrangement joins TRBV6-5 to TRBJ2-1; 11 nucleotides align to TRBD1. V lost 2 bases, J lost 10 bases, and 10 bases stayed unmatched. This CDR3 spans 16 amino acids. CDR1 is MNHEY, CDR2 SVGAGI, per germline. The CDR3 DNA is TGTGCCAGCAGTTACCTTAAAGGGACAGGGGGGACCGAGCAGTTCTTC. Translation: CASSYLKGTGGTEQFF.

Details on this clone: Other nucleotide sequences in the sample specify the same CDR3. The chain is built from TRBV11-2 and TRBJ2-3; D perhaps matches TRBD2 (6 bases). The length of the CDR3 is 14 residues. V was cut by 3 bases and J by 6 bases, with 13 bases left in between. Germline CDR1 SGHAT, CDR2 FQNNGV. The CDR3 spells CASSLTPRGDTQYF. The DNA for the CDR3 is TGTGCCAGCAGCTTGACGCCGCGGGGTGATACGCAGTATTTT. The full variable domain, in which reference TRBV11-2 and TRBJ2-3 provide the parts outside the CDR3, is EAGVAQSPRYKIIEKRQSVAFWCNPISGHATLYWYQQILGQGPKLLIQFQNNGVVDDSQLPKDRFSAERLKGVDSTLKIQPAKLEDSAVYLCASSLTPRGDTQYFGPGTRLTVL.